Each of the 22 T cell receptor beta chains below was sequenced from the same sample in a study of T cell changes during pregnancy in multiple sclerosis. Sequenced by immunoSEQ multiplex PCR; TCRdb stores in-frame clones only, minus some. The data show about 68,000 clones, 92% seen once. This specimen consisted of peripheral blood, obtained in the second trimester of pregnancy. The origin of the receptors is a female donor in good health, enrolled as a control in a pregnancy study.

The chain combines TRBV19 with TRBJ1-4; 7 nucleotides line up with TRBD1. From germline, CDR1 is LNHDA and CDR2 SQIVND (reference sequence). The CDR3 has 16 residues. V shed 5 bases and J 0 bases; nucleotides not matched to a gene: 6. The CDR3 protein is CASSPGTVPTNEKLFF. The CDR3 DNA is TGTGCCAGTAGTCCAGGGACAGTTCCAACTAATGAAAAACTGTTTTTT. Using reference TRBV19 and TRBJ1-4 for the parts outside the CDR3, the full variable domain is DGGITQSPKYLFRKEGQNVTLSCEQNLNHDAMYWYRQDPGQGLRLIYYSQIVNDFQKGDIAEGYSVSREKKESFPLTVTSAQKNPTAFYLCASSPGTVPTNEKLFFGSGTQLSVL.

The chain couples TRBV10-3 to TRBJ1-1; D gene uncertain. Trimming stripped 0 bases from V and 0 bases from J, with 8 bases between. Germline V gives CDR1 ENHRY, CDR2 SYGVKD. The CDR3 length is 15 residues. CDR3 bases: TGTGCCATCAGTGAGTCACCGGGGATGAACACTGAAGCTTTCTTT. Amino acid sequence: CAISESPGMNTEAFF.

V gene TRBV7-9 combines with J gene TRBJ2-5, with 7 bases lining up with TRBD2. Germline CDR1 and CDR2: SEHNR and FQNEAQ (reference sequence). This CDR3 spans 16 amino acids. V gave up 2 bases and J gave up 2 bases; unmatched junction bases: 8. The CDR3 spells CASSLPRTRGQETQYF. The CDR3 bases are TGTGCCAGCAGCTTACCCCGGACTAGGGGACAAGAGACCCAGTACTTC.

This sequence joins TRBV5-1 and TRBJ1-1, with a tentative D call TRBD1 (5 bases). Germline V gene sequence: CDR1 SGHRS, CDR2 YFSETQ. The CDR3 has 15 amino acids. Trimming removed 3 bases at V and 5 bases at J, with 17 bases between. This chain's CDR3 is CASSWGEAKGTEAFF. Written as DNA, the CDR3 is TGCGCCAGCAGCTGGGGCGAGGCGAAGGGGACTGAAGCTTTCTTT.

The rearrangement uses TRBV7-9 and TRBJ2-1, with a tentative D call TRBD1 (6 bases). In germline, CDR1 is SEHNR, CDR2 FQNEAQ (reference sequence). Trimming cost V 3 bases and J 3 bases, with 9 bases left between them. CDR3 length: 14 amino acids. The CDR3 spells CASSFQGNYNEQFF. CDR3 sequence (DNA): TGTGCCAGCAGCTTTCAGGGGAACTACAATGAGCAGTTCTTC.

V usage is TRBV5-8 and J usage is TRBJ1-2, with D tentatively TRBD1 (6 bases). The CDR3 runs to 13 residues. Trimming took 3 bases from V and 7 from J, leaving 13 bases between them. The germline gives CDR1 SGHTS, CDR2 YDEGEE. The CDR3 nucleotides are TGTGCCAGCAGCTGGGGCCAGGGGTTTGGCTACACCTTC. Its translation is CASSWGQGFGYTF.

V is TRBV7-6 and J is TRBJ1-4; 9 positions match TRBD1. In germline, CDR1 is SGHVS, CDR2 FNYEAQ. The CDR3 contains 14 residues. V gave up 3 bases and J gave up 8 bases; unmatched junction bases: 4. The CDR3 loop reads CASSFLGTGEKLFF. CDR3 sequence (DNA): TGTGCCAGCAGCTTTCTTGGGACAGGGGAAAAACTGTTTTTT.

The CDR3 nucleotides are TGTGCCAGCAGGAGGAACCGAGGGACTGAAGCTTTCTTT. The encoded protein is CASRRNRGTEAFF. The chain couples TRBV7-3 to TRBJ1-1; D not certain. The V gene lost 6 bases and the J gene lost 5 bases, with 13 bases spanning the gap. Germline V CDR1 and CDR2: SGHTA, FQGTGA. This CDR3 contains 13 residues.

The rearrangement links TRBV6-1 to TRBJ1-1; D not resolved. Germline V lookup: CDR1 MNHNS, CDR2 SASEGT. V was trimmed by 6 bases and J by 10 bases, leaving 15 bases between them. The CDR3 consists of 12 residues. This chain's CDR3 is CASRGRREGAFF. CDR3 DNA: TGTGCCAGCAGGGGCAGACGAGAGGGAGCTTTCTTT.

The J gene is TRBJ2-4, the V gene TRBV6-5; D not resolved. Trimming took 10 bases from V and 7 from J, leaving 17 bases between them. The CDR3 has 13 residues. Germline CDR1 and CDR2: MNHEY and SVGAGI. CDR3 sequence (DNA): TGTGCCACCACCTACTCTCGCGGTAACATTCAGTACTTC. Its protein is CATTYSRGNIQYF.

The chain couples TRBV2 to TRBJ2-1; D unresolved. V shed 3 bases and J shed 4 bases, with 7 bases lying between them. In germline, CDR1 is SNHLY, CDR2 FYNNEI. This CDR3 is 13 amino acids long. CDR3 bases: TGTGCCAGCAGTGATAGCCTTTACAATGAGCAGTTCTTC. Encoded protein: CASSDSLYNEQFF.

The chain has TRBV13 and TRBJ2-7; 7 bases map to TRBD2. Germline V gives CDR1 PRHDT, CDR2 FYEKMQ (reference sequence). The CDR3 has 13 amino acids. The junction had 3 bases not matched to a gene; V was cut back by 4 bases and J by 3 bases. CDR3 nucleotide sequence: TGTGCCAGCAGCTCGGGGAGGGGCTACGAGCAGTACTTC. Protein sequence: CASSSGRGYEQYF.

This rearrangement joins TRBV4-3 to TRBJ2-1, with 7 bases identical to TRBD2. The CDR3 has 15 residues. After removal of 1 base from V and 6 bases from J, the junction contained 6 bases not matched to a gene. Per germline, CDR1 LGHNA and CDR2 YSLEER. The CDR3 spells CASSQVPSGANEQFF. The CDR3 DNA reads TGCGCCAGCAGCCAAGTCCCTAGCGGAGCCAATGAGCAGTTCTTC.

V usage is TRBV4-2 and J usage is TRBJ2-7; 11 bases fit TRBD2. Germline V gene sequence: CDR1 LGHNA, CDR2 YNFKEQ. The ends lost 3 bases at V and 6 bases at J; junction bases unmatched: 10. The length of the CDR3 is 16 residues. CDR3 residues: CASSHIAGGPRLEQYF. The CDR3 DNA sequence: TGTGCCAGCAGCCACATAGCGGGAGGGCCCCGTCTCGAGCAGTACTTC.

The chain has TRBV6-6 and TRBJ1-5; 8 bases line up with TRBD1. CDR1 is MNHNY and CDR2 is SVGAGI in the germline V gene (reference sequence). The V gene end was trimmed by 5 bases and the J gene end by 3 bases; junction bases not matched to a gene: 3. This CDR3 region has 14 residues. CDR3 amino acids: CASSQTGANQPQHF. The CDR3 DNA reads TGTGCCAGCAGTCAGACAGGGGCCAATCAGCCCCAGCATTTT.

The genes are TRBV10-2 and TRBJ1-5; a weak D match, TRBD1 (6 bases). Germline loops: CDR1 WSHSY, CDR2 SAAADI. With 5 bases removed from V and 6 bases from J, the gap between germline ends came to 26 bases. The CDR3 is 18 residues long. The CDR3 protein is CASSNASPRGPFSQPQHF. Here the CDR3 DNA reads TGCGCCAGCAGTAACGCCAGCCCCAGGGGACCGTTCAGTCAGCCCCAGCATTTT.

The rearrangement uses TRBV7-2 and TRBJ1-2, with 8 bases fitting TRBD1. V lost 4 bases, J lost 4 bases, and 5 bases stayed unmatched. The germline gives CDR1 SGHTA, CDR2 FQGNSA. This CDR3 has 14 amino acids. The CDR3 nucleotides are TGTGCCAGCAGCTCGGGGGACAGGACCTATGGCTACACCTTC. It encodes CASSSGDRTYGYTF.

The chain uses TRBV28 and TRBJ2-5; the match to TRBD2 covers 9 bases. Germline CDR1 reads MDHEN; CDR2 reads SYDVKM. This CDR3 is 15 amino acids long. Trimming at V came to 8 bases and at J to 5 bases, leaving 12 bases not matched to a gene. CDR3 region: CASGVSGGIYETQYF. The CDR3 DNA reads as TGTGCCAGCGGGGTTAGCGGGGGAATATATGAGACCCAGTACTTC. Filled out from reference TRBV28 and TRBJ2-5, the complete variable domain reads DVKVTQSSRYLVKRTGEKVFLECVQDMDHENMFWYRQDPGLGLRLIYFSYDVKMKEKGDIPEGYSVSREKKERFSLILESASTNQTSMYLCASGVSGGIYETQYFGPGTRLLVL.

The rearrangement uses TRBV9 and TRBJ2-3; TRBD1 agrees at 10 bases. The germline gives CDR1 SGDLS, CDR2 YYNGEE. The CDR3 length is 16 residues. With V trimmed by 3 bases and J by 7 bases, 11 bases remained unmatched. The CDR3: CASSAQPGTGANTQYF. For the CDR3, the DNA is TGTGCCAGCAGCGCACAGCCCGGGACAGGGGCAAATACGCAGTATTTT. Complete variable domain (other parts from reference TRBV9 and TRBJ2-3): DSGVTQTPKHLITATGQRVTLRCSPRSGDLSVYWYQQSLDQGLQFLIQYYNGEERAKGNILERFSAQQFPDLHSELNLSSLELGDSALYFCASSAQPGTGANTQYFGPGTRLTVL.

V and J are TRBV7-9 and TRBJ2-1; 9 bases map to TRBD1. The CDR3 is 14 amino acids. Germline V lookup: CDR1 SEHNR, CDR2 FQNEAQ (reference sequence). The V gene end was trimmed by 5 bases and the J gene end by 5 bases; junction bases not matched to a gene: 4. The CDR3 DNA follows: TGTGCCAGCAGCCAGGGACAGGGTAACAATGAGCAGTTCTTC. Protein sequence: CASSQGQGNNEQFF. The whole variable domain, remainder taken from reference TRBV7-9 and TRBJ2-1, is DTGVSQNPRHKITKRGQNVTFRCDPISEHNRLYWYRQTLGQGPEFLTYFQNEAQLEKSRLLSDRFSAERPKGSFSTLEIQRTEQGDSAMYLCASSQGQGNNEQFFGPGTRLTVL.

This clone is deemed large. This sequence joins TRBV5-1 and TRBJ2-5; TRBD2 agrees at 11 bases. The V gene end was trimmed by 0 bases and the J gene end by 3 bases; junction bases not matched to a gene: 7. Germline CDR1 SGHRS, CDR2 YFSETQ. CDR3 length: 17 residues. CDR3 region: CASSLGLAGGREETQYF. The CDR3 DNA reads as TGCGCCAGCAGCTTGGGGCTAGCGGGGGGAAGAGAAGAGACCCAGTACTTC. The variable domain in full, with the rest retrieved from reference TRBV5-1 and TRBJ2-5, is KAGVTQTPRYLIKTRGQQVTLSCSPISGHRSVSWYQQTPGQGLQFLFEYFSETQRNKGNFPGRFSGRQFSNSRSEMNVSTLELGDSALYLCASSLGLAGGREETQYFGPGTRLLVL.

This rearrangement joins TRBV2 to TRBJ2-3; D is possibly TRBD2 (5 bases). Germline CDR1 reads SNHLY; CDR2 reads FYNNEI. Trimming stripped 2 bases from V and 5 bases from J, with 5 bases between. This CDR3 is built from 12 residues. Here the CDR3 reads CASSESGDTQYF. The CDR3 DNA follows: TGTGCCAGCAGTGAAAGCGGAGATACGCAGTATTTT.